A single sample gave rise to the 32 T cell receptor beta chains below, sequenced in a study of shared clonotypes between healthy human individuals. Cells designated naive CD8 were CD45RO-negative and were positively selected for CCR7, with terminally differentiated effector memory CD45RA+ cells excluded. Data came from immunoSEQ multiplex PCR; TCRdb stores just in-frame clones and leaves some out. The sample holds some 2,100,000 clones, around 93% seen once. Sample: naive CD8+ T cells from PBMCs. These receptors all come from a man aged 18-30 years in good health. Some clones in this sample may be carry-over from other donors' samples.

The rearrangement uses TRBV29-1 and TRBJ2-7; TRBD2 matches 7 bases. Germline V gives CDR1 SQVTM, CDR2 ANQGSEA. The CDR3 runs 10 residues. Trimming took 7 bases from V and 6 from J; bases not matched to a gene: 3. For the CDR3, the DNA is TGCAGCGCCTCGGGGGGCGAGCAGTACTTC. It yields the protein CSASGGEQYF.

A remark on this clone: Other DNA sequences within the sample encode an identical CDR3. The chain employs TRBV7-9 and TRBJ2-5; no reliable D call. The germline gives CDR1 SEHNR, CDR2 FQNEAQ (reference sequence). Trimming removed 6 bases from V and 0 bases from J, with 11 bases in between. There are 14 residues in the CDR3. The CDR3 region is CASSPGHYQETQYF. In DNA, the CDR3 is TGTGCCAGCAGTCCAGGCCACTACCAAGAGACCCAGTACTTC.

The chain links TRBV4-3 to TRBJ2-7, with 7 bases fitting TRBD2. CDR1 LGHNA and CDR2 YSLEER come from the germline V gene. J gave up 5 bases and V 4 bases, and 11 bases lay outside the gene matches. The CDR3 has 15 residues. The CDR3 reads CASSPGGRRPDEQYF. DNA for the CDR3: TGCGCCAGCAGCCCGGGGGGACGTCGCCCCGACGAGCAGTACTTC.

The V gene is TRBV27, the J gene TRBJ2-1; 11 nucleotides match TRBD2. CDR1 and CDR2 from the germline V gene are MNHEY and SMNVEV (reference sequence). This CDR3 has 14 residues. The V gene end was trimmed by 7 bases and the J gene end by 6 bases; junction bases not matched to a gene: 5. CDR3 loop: CASTILAGANEQFF. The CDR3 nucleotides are TGTGCCAGCACCATACTAGCGGGAGCCAATGAGCAGTTCTTC.

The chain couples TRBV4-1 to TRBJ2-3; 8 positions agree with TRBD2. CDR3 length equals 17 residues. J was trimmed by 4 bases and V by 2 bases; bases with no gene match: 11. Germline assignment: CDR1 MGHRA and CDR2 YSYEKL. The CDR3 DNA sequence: TGCGCCAGCAGCCAAATATTACGGGAGGGCCCTCCAGATACGCAGTATTTT. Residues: CASSQILREGPPDTQYF.

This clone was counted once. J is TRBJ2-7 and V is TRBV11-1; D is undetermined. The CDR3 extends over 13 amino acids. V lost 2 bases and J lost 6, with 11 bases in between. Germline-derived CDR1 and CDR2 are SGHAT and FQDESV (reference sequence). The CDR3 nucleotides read TGTGCCAGCAGCTTATCTTACGGTTCCGAGCAGTACTTC. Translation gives CASSLSYGSEQYF.

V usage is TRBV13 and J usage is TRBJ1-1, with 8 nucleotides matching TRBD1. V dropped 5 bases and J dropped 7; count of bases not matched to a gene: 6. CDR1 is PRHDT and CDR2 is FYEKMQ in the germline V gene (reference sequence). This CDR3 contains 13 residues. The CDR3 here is CASSGGQGDEAFF. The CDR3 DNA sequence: TGTGCCAGCAGCGGCGGACAGGGTGATGAAGCTTTCTTT.

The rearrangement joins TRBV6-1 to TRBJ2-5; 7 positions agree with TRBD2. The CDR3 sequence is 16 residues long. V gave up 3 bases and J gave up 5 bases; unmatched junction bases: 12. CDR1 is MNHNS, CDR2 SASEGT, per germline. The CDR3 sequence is CASSDGHAGVGETQYF. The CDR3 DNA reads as TGTGCCAGCAGTGATGGGCACGCGGGAGTGGGGGAGACCCAGTACTTC.

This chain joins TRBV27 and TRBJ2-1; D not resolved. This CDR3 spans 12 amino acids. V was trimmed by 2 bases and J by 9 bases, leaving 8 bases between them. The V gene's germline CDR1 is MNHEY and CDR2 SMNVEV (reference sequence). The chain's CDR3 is CASSLVGGEQFF. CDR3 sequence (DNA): TGTGCCAGCAGTTTAGTGGGTGGTGAGCAGTTCTTC.

The CDR3 protein is CASSHTDSGRAYEQYF. The DNA for the CDR3 is TGCGCCAGCAGCCACACCGATAGCGGGAGGGCCTACGAGCAGTACTTC. The chain has TRBV5-1 and TRBJ2-7, with TRBD2 matching over 11 bases. J gave up 2 bases and V 4 bases, and 8 bases lay outside the gene matches. The CDR3 consists of 16 residues. CDR1 SGHRS and CDR2 YFSETQ come from the germline V gene.

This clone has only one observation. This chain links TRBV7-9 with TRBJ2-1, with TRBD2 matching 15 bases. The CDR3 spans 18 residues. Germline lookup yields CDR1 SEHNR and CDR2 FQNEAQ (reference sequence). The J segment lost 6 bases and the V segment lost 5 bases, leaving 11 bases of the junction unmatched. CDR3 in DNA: TGTGCCAGCAGCCCCCTATGGACTAGCGGGAGGGCCGGCAATGAGCAGTTCTTC. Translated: CASSPLWTSGRAGNEQFF. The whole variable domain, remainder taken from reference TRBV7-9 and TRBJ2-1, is DTGVSQNPRHKITKRGQNVTFRCDPISEHNRLYWYRQTLGQGPEFLTYFQNEAQLEKSRLLSDRFSAERPKGSFSTLEIQRTEQGDSAMYLCASSPLWTSGRAGNEQFFGPGTRLTVL.

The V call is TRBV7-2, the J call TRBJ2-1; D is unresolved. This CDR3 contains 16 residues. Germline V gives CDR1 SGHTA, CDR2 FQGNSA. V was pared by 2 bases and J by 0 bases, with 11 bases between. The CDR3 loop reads CASSLKRLSSYNEQFF. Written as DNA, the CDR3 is TGTGCCAGCAGCTTAAAGCGCCTAAGCTCCTACAATGAGCAGTTCTTC. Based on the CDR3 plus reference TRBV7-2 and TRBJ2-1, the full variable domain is GAGVSQSPSNKVTEKGKDVELRCDPISGHTALYWYRQSLGQGLEFLIYFQGNSAPDKSGLPSDRFSAERTGGSVSTLTIQRTQQEDSAVYLCASSLKRLSSYNEQFFGPGTRLTVL.

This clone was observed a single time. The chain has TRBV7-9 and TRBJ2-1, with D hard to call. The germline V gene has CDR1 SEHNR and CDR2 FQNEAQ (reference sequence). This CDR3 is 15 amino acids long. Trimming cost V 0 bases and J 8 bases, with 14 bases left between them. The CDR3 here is CASSLARAPLHEQFF. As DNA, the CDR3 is TGTGCCAGCAGCTTAGCCCGGGCCCCCCTTCATGAGCAGTTCTTC.

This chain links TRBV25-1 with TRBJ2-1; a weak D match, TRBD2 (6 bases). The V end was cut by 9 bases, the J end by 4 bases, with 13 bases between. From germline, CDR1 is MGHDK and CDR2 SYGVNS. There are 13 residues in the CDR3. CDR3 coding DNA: TGTGCCAGTGAGGAGGGCAGTTACAATGAGCAGTTCTTC. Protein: CASEEGSYNEQFF.

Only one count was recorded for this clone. The CDR3 nucleotides read TGTGCCAGCAGTGTGCGGGGCCAAACAGCTAACTATGGCTACACCTTC. This translates into CASSVRGQTANYGYTF. V and J are TRBV6-1 and TRBJ1-2; D may be TRBD1 (5 bases). Germline V lookup: CDR1 MNHNS, CDR2 SASEGT. CDR3 length: 16 amino acids. The germline V and J ends were trimmed by 4 bases and 0 bases, with 15 bases remaining between them.

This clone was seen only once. For the CDR3, the DNA is TGTGCCTGGAGTGTAGGGGCAGGGGAGTCAAACTATGGCTACACCTTC. Translation: CAWSVGAGESNYGYTF. J is TRBJ1-2 and V is TRBV30; possibly TRBD1 for D (6 bases). The CDR3 loop spans 16 amino acids. V shed 0 bases and J shed 2 bases, with 16 bases lying between them. The germline gives CDR1 GTSNPN, CDR2 SVGIG (reference sequence).

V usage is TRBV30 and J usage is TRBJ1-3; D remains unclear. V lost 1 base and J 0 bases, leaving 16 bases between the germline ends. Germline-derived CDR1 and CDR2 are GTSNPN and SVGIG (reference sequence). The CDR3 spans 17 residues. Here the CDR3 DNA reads TGTGCCTGGAGTGCCCCATGGCACGTGAGCTCTGGAAACACCATATATTTT. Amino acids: CAWSAPWHVSSGNTIYF.

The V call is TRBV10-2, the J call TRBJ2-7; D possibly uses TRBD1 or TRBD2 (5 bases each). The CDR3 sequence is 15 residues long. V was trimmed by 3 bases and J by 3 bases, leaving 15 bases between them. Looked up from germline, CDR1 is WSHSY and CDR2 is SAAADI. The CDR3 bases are TGCGCCAGCAGTGATAAAGACGGGGCATACTACGAGCAGTACTTC. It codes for CASSDKDGAYYEQYF.

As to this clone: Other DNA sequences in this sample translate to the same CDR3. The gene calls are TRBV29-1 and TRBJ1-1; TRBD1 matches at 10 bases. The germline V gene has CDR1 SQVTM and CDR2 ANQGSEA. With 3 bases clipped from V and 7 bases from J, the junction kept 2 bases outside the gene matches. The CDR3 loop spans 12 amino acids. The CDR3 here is CSVEGQGYEAFF. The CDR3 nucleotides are TGCAGCGTTGAGGGACAGGGGTATGAAGCTTTCTTT. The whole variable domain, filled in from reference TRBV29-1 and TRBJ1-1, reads SAVISQKPSRDICQRGTSLTIQCQVDSQVTMMFWYRQQPGQSLTLIATANQGSEATYESGFVIDKFPISRPNLTFSTLTVSNMSPEDSSIYLCSVEGQGYEAFFGQGTRLTVV.

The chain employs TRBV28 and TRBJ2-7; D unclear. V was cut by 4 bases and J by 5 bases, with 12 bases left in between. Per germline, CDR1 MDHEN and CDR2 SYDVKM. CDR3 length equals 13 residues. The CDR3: CASSSTFDNEQYF. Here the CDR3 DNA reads TGTGCCAGCAGTTCGACTTTTGATAACGAGCAGTACTTC.

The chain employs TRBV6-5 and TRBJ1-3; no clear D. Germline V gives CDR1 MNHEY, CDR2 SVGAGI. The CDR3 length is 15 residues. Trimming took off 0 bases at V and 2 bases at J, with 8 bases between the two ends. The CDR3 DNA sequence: TGTGCCAGCAGTTACTCGAAAATAGCTGGAAACACCATATATTTT. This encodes CASSYSKIAGNTIYF.

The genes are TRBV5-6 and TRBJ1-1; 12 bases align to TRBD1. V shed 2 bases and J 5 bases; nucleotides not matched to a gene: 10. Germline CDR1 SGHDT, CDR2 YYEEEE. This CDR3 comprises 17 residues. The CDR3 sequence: CASSFPGQGADRTEAFF. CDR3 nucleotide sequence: TGTGCCAGCAGCTTTCCGGGACAGGGGGCGGATCGAACTGAAGCTTTCTTT.

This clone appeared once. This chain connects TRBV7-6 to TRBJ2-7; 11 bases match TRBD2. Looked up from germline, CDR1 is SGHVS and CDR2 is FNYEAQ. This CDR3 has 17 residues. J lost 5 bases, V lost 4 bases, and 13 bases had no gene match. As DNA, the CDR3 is TGTGCCAGCAGCTCGCCGGGGGTAGCGGGAGGGCCGAACGAGCAGTACTTC. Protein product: CASSSPGVAGGPNEQYF.

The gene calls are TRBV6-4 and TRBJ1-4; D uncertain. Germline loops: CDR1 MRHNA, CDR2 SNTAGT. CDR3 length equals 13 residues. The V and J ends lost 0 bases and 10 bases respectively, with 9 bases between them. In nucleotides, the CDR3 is TGTGCCAGCAGTGACTCGATCTTAGGAAAACTGTTTTTT. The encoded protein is CASSDSILGKLFF.

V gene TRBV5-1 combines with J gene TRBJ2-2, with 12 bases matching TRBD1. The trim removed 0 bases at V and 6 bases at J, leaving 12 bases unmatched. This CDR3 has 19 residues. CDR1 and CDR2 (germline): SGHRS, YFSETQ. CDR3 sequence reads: CASSLAEWWGTGGPGELFF. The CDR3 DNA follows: TGCGCCAGCAGCTTGGCTGAATGGTGGGGGACAGGGGGCCCCGGGGAGCTGTTTTTT. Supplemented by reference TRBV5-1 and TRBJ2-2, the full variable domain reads KAGVTQTPRYLIKTRGQQVTLSCSPISGHRSVSWYQQTPGQGLQFLFEYFSETQRNKGNFPGRFSGRQFSNSRSEMNVSTLELGDSALYLCASSLAEWWGTGGPGELFFGEGSRLTVL.

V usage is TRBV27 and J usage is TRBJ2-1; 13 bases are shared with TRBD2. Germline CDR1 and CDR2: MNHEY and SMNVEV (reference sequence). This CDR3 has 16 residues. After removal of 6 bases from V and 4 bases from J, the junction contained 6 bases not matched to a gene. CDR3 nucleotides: TGTGCCAGCAGCCCCCCGGGACTAGCGGGATACAATGAGCAGTTCTTC. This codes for CASSPPGLAGYNEQFF.

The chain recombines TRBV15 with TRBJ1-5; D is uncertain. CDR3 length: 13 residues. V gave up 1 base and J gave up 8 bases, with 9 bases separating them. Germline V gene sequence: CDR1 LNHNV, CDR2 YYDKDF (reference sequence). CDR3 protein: CATSRVFQEPQHF. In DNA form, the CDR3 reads TGTGCCACCAGCAGAGTATTTCAGGAGCCCCAGCATTTT. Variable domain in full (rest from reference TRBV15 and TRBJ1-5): DAMVIQNPRYQVTQFGKPVTLSCSQTLNHNVMYWYQQKSSQAPKLLFHYYDKDFNNEADTPDNFQSRRPNTSFCFLDIRSPGLGDTAMYLCATSRVFQEPQHFGDGTRLSIL.

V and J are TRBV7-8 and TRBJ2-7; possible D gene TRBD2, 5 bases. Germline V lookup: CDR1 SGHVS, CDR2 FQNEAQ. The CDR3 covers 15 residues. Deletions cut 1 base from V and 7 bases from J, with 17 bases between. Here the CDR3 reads CASSLVASSLLEQYF. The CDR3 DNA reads TGTGCCAGCAGCTTAGTAGCTAGCTCGCTATTGGAGCAGTACTTC.

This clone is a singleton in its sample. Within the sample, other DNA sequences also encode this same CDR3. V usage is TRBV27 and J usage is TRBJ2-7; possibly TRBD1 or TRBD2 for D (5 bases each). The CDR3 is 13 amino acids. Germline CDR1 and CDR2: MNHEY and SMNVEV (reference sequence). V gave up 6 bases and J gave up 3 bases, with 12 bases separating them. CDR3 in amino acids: CASSLGRGYEQYF. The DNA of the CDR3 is TGTGCCAGCAGCTTGGGACGGGGCTACGAGCAGTACTTC.

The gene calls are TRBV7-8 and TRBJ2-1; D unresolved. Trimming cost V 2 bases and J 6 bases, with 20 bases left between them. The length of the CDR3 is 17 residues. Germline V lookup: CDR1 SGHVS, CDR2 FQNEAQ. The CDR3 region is CASSLSDDPDPGNEQFF. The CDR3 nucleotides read TGTGCCAGCAGCTTATCTGATGACCCAGACCCTGGCAATGAGCAGTTCTTC.

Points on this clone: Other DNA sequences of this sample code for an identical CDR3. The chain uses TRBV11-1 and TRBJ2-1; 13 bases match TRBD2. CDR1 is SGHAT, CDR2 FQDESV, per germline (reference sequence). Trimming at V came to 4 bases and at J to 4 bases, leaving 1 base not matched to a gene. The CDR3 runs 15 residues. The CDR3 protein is CASSSGLAGYNEQFF. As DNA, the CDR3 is TGTGCCAGCAGCTCGGGACTAGCGGGATACAATGAGCAGTTCTTC.

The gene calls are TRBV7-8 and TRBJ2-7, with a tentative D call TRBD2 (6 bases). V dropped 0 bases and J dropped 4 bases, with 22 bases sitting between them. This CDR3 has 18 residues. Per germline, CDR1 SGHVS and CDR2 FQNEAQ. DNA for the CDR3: TGTGCCAGCAGCTTAGCGTCGTACGGGACCGGGAGTAGATACGAGCAGTACTTC. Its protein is CASSLASYGTGSRYEQYF.